Shown below are 23 T cell receptor beta chains from a single sample sequenced in a study of blood T cell repertoires in COVID-19. Sequenced by immunoSEQ multiplex PCR; TCRdb stores in-frame clones only, minus some. The sample carries around 200,000 clones, 89% recorded once. Source material: peripheral blood. These receptor sequences come from a man in his forties or fifties with acute or convalescent COVID-19.

CDR3 amino acids: CASSPGTSQTQYF. The DNA for the CDR3 is TGTGCCAGCAGCCCGGGGACTAGCCAGACCCAGTACTTC. This chain links TRBV5-4 with TRBJ2-5, with 9 bases lining up with TRBD2. After removal of 4 bases from V and 6 bases from J, the junction contained 4 bases not matched to a gene. The CDR3 length is 13 residues. CDR1 is SGHNT, CDR2 YYREEE, per germline (reference sequence).

The rearrangement uses TRBV13 and TRBJ1-1; perhaps TRBD1 as D (5 bases). Germline-derived CDR1 and CDR2 are PRHDT and FYEKMQ (reference sequence). Trimming pared 5 bases from V and 2 bases from J, leaving 15 bases between. CDR3 length equals 15 residues. The CDR3 here is CASSTAGGLNTEAFF. DNA of the CDR3: TGTGCCAGCAGCACCGCCGGGGGTTTAAACACTGAAGCTTTCTTT.

The chain joins TRBV7-2 to TRBJ2-7; D is unresolved. This CDR3 region has 13 residues. V was shortened by 0 bases and J by 0 bases, with 3 bases between the two germline ends. CDR1 and CDR2 from the germline V gene are SGHTA and FQGNSA. The chain's CDR3 is CASSLALSYEQYF. Here the CDR3 DNA reads TGTGCCAGCAGCTTAGCCCTCTCCTACGAGCAGTACTTC.

The chain has TRBV5-1 and TRBJ2-2, with D hard to call. The CDR3 runs 14 residues. Trimming left V 4 bases short and J 0 bases short, with 7 bases between. In germline, CDR1 is SGHRS, CDR2 YFSETQ. The CDR3 sequence is CASSAPANTGELFF. The CDR3 bases are TGCGCCAGCAGCGCCCCGGCGAACACCGGGGAGCTGTTTTTT.

The chain links TRBV5-4 to TRBJ2-7; possible D gene TRBD2, 7 bases. The V end lost 0 bases, the J end lost 4 bases, and 14 bases lay between the germline ends. The CDR3 runs 15 residues. CDR1 SGHNT and CDR2 YYREEE come from the germline V gene (reference sequence). The CDR3 loop reads CASSLDRGGGYEQYF. The CDR3 DNA is TGTGCCAGCAGCTTGGATCGGGGAGGGGGGTACGAGCAGTACTTC.

The V gene is TRBV6-5, the J gene TRBJ1-6, with D unclear. CDR1 and CDR2 (germline): MNHEY, SVGAGI. V lost 0 bases to trimming and J lost 9 bases, with 6 bases between them. The CDR3 has 13 amino acids. CDR3 region: CASSYSSRSPLHF. Written as DNA, the CDR3 is TGTGCCAGCAGTTACTCATCCCGTTCACCCCTCCACTTT.

The J gene is TRBJ1-5, the V gene TRBV6-6; a possible D gene is TRBD1 (5 bases). The CDR3 consists of 14 residues. V lost 2 bases to trimming and J lost 2 bases, with 7 bases between them. Germline CDR1 reads MNHNY; CDR2 reads SVGAGI (reference sequence). As DNA, the CDR3 is TGTGCCAGCAGTTACAGGGGTGGCAATCAGCCCCAGCATTTT. This translates into CASSYRGGNQPQHF.

This chain links TRBV5-8 with TRBJ2-7; no clear D. V shed 4 bases and J shed 3 bases, with 23 bases lying between them. Looked up from germline, CDR1 is SGHTS and CDR2 is YDEGEE. The CDR3 contains 17 residues. The CDR3 region has the DNA TGTGCCAGCAGCCTACAGAGAACCTCCTCGCTCCGCTACGAGCAGTACTTC. Translation gives CASSLQRTSSLRYEQYF.

The rearrangement uses TRBV6-5 and TRBJ2-2, with 8 nucleotides matching TRBD2. The CDR3 length is 14 residues. Germline trimming cut 7 bases from V and 5 bases from J; bases unmatched to any gene: 6. Germline CDR1 and CDR2: MNHEY and SVGAGI. This CDR3 reads CASNGAGGTGELFF. CDR3 nucleotides: TGTGCCAGCAACGGGGCGGGAGGTACCGGGGAGCTGTTTTTT.

CDR3 sequence: CASSSRTGVGYTF. CDR3 coding DNA: TGTGCCAGCAGCTCAAGGACAGGAGTAGGCTACACCTTC. The chain carries TRBV7-2 and TRBJ1-2, with 7 bases matching TRBD1. This CDR3 has 13 residues. Germline V gene lookup returns CDR1 SGHTA and CDR2 FQGNSA. Trimming cost V 4 bases and J 8 bases; bases outside gene matches: 7.

The V call is TRBV21-1, the J call TRBJ1-2; TRBD1 is the table's D call, not checked against the DNA. TRBV21-1 is deemed a pseudogene. CDR3 length equals 15 residues. The CDR3: CASRGRGQPNYGYTF. The CDR3 DNA reads TGTGCCAGCAGGGGTAGGGGACAGCCAAACTATGGCTACACCTTC.

This sequence joins TRBV7-9 and TRBJ2-5; D is ambiguous. Per germline, CDR1 SEHNR and CDR2 FQNEAQ (reference sequence). Trimming left V 1 base short and J 0 bases short, with 6 bases between. The CDR3 consists of 14 residues. The DNA of the CDR3 is TGTGCCAGCAGCTTAGGTTCGTACCAAGAGACCCAGTACTTC. Translating it yields CASSLGSYQETQYF.

The V and J genes are TRBV6-5 and TRBJ1-1, with 7 bases matching TRBD1. Germline lookup yields CDR1 MNHEY and CDR2 SVGAGI. V shed 6 bases, J shed 11 bases, and the junction held 6 bases outside the gene matches. CDR3 length equals 11 residues. This CDR3 is CASSSGTVAFF. The CDR3 bases are TGTGCCAGCAGCTCCGGGACAGTGGCTTTCTTT.

V gene TRBV23-1 combines with J gene TRBJ1-4; D might be TRBD1 (6 bases). TRBV23-1 is an ORF for which the function is uncertain. The V end lost 4 bases, the J end lost 0 bases, and 9 bases lay between the germline ends. CDR3 length: 15 amino acids. Here the CDR3 DNA reads TGCGCCAGCAGTCCCAGGGGTACAACTAATGAAAAACTGTTTTTT. Residues: CASSPRGTTNEKLFF.

The genes are TRBV5-4 and TRBJ1-2; possibly TRBD1 for D (6 bases). The germline gives CDR1 SGHNT, CDR2 YYREEE (reference sequence). The CDR3 has 15 amino acids. V was pared by 4 bases and J by 7 bases, with 20 bases between. CDR3 nucleotides: TGTGCCAGCAGCCCGACGGAGGGGGGGAGGTTTGGCTACACCTTC. It encodes CASSPTEGGRFGYTF.

The chain uses TRBV19 and TRBJ1-1, with D perhaps matching TRBD1 (6 bases). Trimming took off 3 bases at V and 2 bases at J, with 16 bases between the two ends. Germline assignment: CDR1 LNHDA and CDR2 SQIVND (reference sequence). CDR3 length: 16 residues. The CDR3 bases are TGTGCCAGTAGTATGATTCGGGGGGCCCTAAACACTGAAGCTTTCTTT. The encoded protein is CASSMIRGALNTEAFF.

V usage is TRBV10-2 and J usage is TRBJ2-3; TRBD1 matches at 7 bases. The trim removed 8 bases at V and 3 bases at J, leaving 8 bases unmatched. This CDR3 contains 14 residues. In germline, CDR1 is WSHSY, CDR2 SAAADI. The CDR3 protein is CASRSTGLTDTQYF. The DNA of the CDR3 is TGCGCCAGCCGCTCGACAGGGCTAACAGATACGCAGTATTTT.

This chain links TRBV6-5 with TRBJ1-3, with TRBD1 matching over 8 bases. The CDR3 is 15 amino acids. Germline loops: CDR1 MNHEY, CDR2 SVGAGI. Trimming at V came to 7 bases and at J to 4 bases, leaving 9 bases not matched to a gene. The CDR3 spells CASTEDRASGNTIYF. In DNA, the CDR3 is TGTGCCAGCACCGAGGACAGGGCGTCCGGAAACACCATATATTTT.

The chain links TRBV2 to TRBJ2-6; TRBD1 matches 7 bases. The CDR3 contains 17 residues. The V segment lost 6 bases and the J segment 4 bases; nucleotides outside the gene matches: 12. The germline gives CDR1 SNHLY, CDR2 FYNNEI. In DNA, the CDR3 is TGTGCCAGCAGGGCCGACAGGGCTCAGTTCGGGGCCAACGTCCTGACTTTC. Translation gives CASRADRAQFGANVLTF.

This clone was seen a single time. The chain couples TRBV29-1 to TRBJ2-7, with 8 bases identical to TRBD1. With V trimmed by 7 bases and J by 2 bases, 7 bases remained unmatched. The CDR3 contains 13 residues. Germline assignment: CDR1 SQVTM and CDR2 ANQGSEA. CDR3: CSGGQGLTYEQYF. The CDR3 DNA sequence: TGCAGCGGTGGACAGGGTCTCACCTACGAGCAGTACTTC.

V gene TRBV6-6 combines with J gene TRBJ2-3; 8 nucleotides agree with TRBD2. From germline, CDR1 is MNHNY and CDR2 SVGAGI (reference sequence). V lost 4 bases and J lost 2; bases outside the gene matches: 5. This CDR3 is 15 amino acids long. The CDR3: CASSSRSGTTDTQYF. The DNA for the CDR3 is TGTGCCAGCAGTTCACGTAGCGGGACCACAGATACGCAGTATTTT.

The chain employs TRBV13 and TRBJ2-2, with TRBD2 matching over 8 bases. V shed 0 bases, J shed 0 bases, and the junction held 6 bases outside the gene matches. Germline CDR1 and CDR2: PRHDT and FYEKMQ (reference sequence). The CDR3 extends over 18 amino acids. For the CDR3, the DNA is TGTGCCAGCAGCTTAGGGGTAGCGGGAACCACGAACACCGGGGAGCTGTTTTTT. It yields the protein CASSLGVAGTTNTGELFF.

The chain links TRBV12-3 or TRBV12-4 to TRBJ1-5; 8 nucleotides match TRBD1. The CDR3 loop spans 13 amino acids. V gave up 6 bases and J gave up 4 bases; unmatched junction bases: 2. CDR3 nucleotides: TGTGCCAGCAGAAACAGGGGGAATCAGCCCCAGCATTTT. It encodes CASRNRGNQPQHF.